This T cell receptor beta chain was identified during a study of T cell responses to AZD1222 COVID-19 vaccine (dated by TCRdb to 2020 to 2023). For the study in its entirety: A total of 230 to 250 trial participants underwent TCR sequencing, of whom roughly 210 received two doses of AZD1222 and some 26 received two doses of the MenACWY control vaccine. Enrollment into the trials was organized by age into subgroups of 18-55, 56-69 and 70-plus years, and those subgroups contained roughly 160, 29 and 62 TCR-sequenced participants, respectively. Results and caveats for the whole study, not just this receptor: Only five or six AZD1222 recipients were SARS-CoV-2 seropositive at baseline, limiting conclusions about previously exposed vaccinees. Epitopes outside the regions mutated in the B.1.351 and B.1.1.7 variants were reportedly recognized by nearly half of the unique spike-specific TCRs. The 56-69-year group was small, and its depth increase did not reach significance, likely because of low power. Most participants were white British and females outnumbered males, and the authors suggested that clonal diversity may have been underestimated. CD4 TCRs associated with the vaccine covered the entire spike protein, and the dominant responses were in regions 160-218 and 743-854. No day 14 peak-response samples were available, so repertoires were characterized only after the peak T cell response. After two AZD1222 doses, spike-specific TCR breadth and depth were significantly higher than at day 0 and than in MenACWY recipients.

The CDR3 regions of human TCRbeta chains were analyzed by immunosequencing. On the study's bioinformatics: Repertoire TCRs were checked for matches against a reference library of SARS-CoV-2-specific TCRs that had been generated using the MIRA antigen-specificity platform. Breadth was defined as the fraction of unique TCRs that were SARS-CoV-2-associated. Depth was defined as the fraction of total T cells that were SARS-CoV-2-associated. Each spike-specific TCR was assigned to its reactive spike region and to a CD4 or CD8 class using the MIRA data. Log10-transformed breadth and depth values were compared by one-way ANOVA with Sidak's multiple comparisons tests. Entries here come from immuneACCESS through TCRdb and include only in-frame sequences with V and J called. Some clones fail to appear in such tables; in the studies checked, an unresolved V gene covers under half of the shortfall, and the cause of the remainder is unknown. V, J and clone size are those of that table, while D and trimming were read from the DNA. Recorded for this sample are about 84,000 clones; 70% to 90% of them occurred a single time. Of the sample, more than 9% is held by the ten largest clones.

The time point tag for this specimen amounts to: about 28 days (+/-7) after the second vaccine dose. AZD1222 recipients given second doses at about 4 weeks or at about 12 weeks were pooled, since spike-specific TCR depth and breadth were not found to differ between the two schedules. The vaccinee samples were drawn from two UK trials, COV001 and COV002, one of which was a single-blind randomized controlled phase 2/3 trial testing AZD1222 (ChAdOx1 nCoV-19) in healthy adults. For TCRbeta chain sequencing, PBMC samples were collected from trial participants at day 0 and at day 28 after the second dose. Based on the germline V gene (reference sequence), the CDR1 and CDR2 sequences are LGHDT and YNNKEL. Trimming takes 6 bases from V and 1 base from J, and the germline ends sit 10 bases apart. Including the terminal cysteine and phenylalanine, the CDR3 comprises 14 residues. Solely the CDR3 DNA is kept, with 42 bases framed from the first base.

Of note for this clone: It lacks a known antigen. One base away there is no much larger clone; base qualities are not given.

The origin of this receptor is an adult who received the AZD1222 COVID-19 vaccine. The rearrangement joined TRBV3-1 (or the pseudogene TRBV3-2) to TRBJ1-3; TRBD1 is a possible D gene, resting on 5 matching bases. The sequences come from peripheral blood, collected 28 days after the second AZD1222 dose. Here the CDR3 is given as CASSRQGSGNTIYF. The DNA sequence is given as TGTGCCAGCAGTCGGCAGGGATCTGGAAACACCATATATTTT.